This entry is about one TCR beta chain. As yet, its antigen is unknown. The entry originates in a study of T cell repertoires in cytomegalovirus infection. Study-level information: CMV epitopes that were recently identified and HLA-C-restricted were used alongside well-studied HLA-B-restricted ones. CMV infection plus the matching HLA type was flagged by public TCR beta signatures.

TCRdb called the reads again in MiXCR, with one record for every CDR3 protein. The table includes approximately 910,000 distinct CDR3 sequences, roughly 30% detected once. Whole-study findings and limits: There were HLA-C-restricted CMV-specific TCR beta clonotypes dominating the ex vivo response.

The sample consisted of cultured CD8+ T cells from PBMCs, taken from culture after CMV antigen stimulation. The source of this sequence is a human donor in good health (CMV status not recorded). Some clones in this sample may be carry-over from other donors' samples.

CDR3 sequence: CSVEGVKNIQYF. The CDR3 nucleotides are TGCAGCGTTGAAGGGGTGAAAAACATTCAGTACTTC. The chain has TRBV29-1 and TRBJ2-4, with no clear D. Germline CDR1 reads SQVTM; CDR2 reads ANQGSEA. The CDR3 runs to 12 residues. Trimming removed 1 base at V and 4 bases at J, with 5 bases between.